This TCR beta chain was sequenced for a study of CXCR3-negative and CXCR3-positive naive CD8 T cells. Germline CDR1 reads PRHDT; CDR2 reads FYEKMQ (reference sequence). This CDR3 spans 14 amino acids. The libraries of TRB cDNA were constructed through 5' RACE using UMI labels. TCRdb re-called the 5' RACE reads and gives one entry per CDR3 protein, without DNA. The listing records about 43,000 distinct CDR3 sequences. The chain employs TRBV13 and TRBJ1-5; TCRdb lists TRBD1, though no DNA is available to test this call. This clonotype was obtained from a human donor in good health. Some clones in this sample may be carry-over from other donors' samples. Sequenced input: memory CD8+ T cells from blood. CDR3 sequence: CASSIQGGGQPQHF. The full variable domain, its missing parts supplied by reference TRBV13 and TRBJ1-5, is AAGVIQSPRHLIKEKRETATLKCYPIPRHDTVYWYQQGPGQDPQFLISFYEKMQSDKGSIPDRFSAQQFSDYHSELNMSSLELGDSALYFCASSIQGGGQPQHFGDGTRLSIL.